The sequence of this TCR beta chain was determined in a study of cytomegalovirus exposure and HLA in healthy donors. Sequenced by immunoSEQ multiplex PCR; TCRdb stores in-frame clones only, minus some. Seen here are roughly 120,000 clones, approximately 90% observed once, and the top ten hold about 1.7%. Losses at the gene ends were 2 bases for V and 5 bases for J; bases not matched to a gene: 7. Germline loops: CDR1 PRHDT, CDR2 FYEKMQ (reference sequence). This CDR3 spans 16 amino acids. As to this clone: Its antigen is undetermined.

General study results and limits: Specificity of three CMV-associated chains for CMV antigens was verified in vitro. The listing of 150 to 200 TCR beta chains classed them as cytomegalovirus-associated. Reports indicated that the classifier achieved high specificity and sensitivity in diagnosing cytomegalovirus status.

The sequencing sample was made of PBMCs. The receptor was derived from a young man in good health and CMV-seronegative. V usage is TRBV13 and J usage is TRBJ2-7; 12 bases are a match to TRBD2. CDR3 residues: CASSLSLAGGRHEQYF. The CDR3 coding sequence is TGTGCCAGCAGCTTAAGCCTAGCGGGAGGGAGGCACGAGCAGTACTTC. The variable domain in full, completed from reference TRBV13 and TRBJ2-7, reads AAGVIQSPRHLIKEKRETATLKCYPIPRHDTVYWYQQGPGQDPQFLISFYEKMQSDKGSIPDRFSAQQFSDYHSELNMSSLELGDSALYFCASSLSLAGGRHEQYFGPGTRLTVT.